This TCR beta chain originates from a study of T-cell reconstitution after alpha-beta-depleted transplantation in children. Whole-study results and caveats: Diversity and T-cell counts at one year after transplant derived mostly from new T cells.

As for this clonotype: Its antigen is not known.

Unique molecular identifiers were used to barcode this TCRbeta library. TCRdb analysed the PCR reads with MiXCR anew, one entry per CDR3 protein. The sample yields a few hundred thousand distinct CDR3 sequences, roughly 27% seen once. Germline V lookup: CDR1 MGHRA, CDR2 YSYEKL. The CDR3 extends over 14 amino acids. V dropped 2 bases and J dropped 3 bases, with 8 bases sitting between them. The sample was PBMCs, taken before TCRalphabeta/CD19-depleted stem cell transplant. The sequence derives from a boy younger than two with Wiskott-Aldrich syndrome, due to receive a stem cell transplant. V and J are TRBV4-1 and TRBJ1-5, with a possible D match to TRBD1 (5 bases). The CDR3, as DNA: TGCGCCAGCAGCCAACAACAGGTCAATCAGCCCCAGCATTTT. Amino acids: CASSQQQVNQPQHF.